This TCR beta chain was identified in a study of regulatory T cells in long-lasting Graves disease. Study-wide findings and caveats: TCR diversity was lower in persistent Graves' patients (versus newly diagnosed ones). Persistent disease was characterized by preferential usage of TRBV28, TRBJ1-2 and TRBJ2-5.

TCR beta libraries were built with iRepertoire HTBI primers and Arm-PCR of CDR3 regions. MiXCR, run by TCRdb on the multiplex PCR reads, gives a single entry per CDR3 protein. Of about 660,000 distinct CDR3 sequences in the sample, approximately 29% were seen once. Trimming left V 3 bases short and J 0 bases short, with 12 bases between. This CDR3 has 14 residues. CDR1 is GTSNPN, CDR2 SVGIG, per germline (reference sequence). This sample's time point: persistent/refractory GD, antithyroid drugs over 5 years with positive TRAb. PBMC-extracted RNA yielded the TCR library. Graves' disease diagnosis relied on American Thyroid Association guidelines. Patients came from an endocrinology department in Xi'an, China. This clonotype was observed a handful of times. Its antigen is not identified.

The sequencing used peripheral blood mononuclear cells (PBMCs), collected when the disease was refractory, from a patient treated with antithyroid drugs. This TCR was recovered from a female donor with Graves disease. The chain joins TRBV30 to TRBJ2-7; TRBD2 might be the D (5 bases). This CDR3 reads CAWRITGSSYEQYF. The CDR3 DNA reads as TGTGCCTGGAGGATTACTGGGAGCTCCTACGAGCAGTACTTC.